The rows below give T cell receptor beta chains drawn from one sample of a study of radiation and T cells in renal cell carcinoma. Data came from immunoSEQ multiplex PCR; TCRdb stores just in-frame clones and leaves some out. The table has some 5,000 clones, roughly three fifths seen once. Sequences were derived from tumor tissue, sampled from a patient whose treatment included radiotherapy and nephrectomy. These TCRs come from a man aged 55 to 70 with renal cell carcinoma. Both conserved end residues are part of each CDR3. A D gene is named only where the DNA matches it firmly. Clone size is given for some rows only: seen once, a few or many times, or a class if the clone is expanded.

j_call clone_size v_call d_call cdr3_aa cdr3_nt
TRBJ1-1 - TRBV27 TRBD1 CASSSFYRGPSNTEAFF TGTGCCAGCAGTTCCTTCTACAGGGGGCCCTCGAACACTGAAGCTTTCTTT
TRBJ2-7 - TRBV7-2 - CASSRQANSYEQYF TGTGCCAGCAGCAGACAGGCTAACTCCTACGAGCAGTACTTC
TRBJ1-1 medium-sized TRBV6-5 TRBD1 CASSLTGWTEAFF TGTGCCAGCAGCTTGACAGGGTGGACTGAAGCTTTCTTT
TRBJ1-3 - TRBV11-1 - CASSTVNSGNTIYF TGTGCCAGCAGCACCGTAAACTCTGGAAACACCATATATTTT
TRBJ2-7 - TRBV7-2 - CASRPTGTTTYEQYF TGTGCCAGCAGGCCGACCGGGACAACTACCTACGAGCAGTACTTC
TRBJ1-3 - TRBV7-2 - CASSLVGGSGNTIYF TGTGCCAGCAGCTTAGTCGGGGGATCTGGAAACACCATATATTTT
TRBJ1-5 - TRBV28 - CATIRDSNQPQHF TGTGCCACCATAAGGGATAGCAATCAGCCCCAGCATTTT
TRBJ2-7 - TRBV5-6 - CASSLLGQTNEQYF TGTGCCAGCAGCCTCCTTGGACAGACCAACGAGCAGTACTTC
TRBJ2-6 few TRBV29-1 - CSVVFAGALSGANVLTF TGCAGCGTTGTGTTTGCGGGGGCCCTCTCTGGGGCCAACGTCCTGACTTTC
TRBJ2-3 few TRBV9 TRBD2 CASSVGGNFRTSGTDTQYF TGTGCCAGCAGCGTAGGGGGAAATTTTAGGACTAGCGGGACAGATACGCAGTATTTT
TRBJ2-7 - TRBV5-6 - CASSLRSTGPSSYEQYF TGTGCCAGCAGCTTGCGTTCCACAGGGCCGAGCTCCTACGAGCAGTACTTC
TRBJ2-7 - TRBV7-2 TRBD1 CASSLTGVTYEQYF TGTGCCAGCAGCTTGACAGGGGTGACTTACGAGCAGTACTTC
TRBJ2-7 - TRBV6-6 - CASSYSQVSYEQYF TGTGCCAGCAGTTACTCGCAAGTCTCCTACGAGCAGTACTTC
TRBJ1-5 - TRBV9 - CASSVGDQPQHF TGTGCCAGCAGCGTAGGGGATCAGCCCCAGCATTTT
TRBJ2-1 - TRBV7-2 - CASSLGGYNGEQFF TGTGCCAGCAGCTTAGGAGGGTATAACGGTGAGCAGTTCTTC
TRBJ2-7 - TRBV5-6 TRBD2 CASSPGLAGGYEQYF TGTGCCAGCAGCCCGGGACTAGCCGGGGGCTACGAGCAGTACTTC
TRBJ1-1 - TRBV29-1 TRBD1 CSAVPVQGVDTESFF TGCAGCGCCGTCCCCGTGCAGGGGGTTGACACTGAATCTTTCTTT
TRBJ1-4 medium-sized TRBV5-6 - CASSLEGIKLFF TGTGCCAGCAGCTTGGAGGGGATTAAGCTGTTTTTT
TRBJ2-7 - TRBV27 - CASSQVSHPRYEQYF TGTGCCAGCAGCCAAGTCTCCCATCCACGTTACGAGCAGTACTTC
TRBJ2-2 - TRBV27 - CASRAGQTTGELFF TGTGCCAGCAGGGCGGGACAGACTACCGGGGAGCTGTTTTTT
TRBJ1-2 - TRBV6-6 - CASSPHRGGSYGYTF TGTGCCAGCAGCCCTCACCGCGGGGGGAGCTATGGCTACACCTTC
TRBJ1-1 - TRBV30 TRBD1 CAWSPGQGAAFF TGTGCCTGGAGCCCCGGACAGGGGGCTGCTTTCTTT
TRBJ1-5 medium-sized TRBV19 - CASTRGQGNSNQPQHF TGTGCCAGTACCAGGGGCCAGGGGAATAGCAATCAGCCCCAGCATTTT
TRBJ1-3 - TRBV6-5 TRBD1 CASSTQGGTGNTIYF TGTGCCAGCAGTACCCAGGGGGGAACTGGAAACACCATATATTTT
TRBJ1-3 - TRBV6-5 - CASSEVGNTIYF TGTGCCAGCAGTGAGGTTGGAAACACCATATATTTT
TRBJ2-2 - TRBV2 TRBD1 CASSELAGTGVTGELFF TGTGCCAGCAGTGAGCTGGCGGGGACAGGGGTTACCGGGGAGCTGTTTTTT
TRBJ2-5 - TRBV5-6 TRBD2 CASSLVISGGEYF TGTGCCAGCAGCTTGGTCATTAGCGGGGGAGAGTACTTC
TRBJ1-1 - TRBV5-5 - CASTLKRAPVAEAFF TGTGCCAGCACCCTGAAGAGGGCCCCCGTAGCTGAAGCTTTCTTT
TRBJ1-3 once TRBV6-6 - CASRARSGNTIYF TGTGCCAGCAGAGCTCGCTCTGGAAACACCATATATTTT
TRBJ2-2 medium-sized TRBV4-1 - CASSQEGLDRTGELFF TGCGCCAGCAGCCAAGAGGGACTGGACCGAACCGGGGAGCTGTTTTTT
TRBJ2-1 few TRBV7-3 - CASSLTHRGDNEQFF TGTGCCAGCAGCTTAACCCACCGAGGGGACAATGAGCAGTTCTTC
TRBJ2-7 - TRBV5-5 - CASSSSVGSLTYEQYF TGTGCCAGCAGCTCCTCCGTTGGCTCGCTAACCTACGAGCAGTACTTC
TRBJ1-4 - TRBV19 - CASSSRLGNEKLFF TGTGCCAGTAGTTCCCGTTTAGGGAATGAAAAACTGTTTTTT
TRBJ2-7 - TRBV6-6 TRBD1 CASSRPDRGYEQYF TGTGCCAGCAGCCGCCCGGACAGGGGTTACGAGCAGTACTTC
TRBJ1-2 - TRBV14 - CASSQATFNYGYTF TGTGCCAGCAGCCAAGCGACTTTCAACTATGGCTACACCTTC
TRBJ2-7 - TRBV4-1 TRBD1 CASSQGPGQGTYEQYF TGCGCCAGCAGCCAAGGTCCGGGACAGGGCACCTACGAGCAGTACTTC
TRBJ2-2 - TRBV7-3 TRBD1 CASSLDRGTGELFF TGTGCCAGCAGCTTGGACAGGGGCACCGGGGAGCTGTTTTTT
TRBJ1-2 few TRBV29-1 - CSVVWARGYTF TGCAGCGTTGTCTGGGCCCGTGGCTACACCTTC
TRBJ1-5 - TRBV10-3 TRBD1 CAISAGPGQVNQPQHF TGTGCCATCAGTGCCGGACCGGGACAGGTTAATCAGCCCCAGCATTTT
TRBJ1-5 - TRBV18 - CASSPSGGDQPQHF TGTGCCAGCTCACCATCCGGGGGGGATCAGCCCCAGCATTTT
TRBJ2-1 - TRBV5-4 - CASSYTEYNEQFF TGTGCCAGCAGCTATACAGAATACAATGAGCAGTTCTTC
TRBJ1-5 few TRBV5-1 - CASSPYGGGPGYGYSNQPQHF TGCGCCAGCAGCCCGTACGGGGGTGGCCCGGGGTATGGATATAGCAATCAGCCCCAGCATTTT
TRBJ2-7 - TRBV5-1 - CASSREQAFYEQYF TGCGCCAGCAGCCGAGAACAAGCATTCTACGAGCAGTACTTC
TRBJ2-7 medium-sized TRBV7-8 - CASSLIIGGMIYEQYF TGTGCCAGCAGCTTAATTATCGGCGGGATGATTTACGAGCAGTACTTC